This is a list of T cell receptor beta chains from one sample in a study of shared clonotypes between healthy human individuals. Measured with immunoSEQ multiplex PCR; TCRdb has only the in-frame clones, and not every one. In the table there are millions of clones, 90% to 95% of which are singletons. What was sequenced was naive CD4+ T cells sorted from blood. The receptors derive from a man between 18 and 35 years old in good health. Both conserved end residues are part of each CDR3. Fields, in order: clone size, D gene, J gene, CDR3 length, V gene, CDR3 DNA, CDR3 protein. A D gene is named only where the DNA matches it firmly. Clone size is not always given. Where it is, it says once, few, many or a class for expanded clones.

>-|-|TRBJ1-2|12|TRBV9
TGTGCCAGCATGTCGGAAGGGAATGGCTACACCTTC
CASMSEGNGYTF
>-|TRBD2|TRBJ2-3|17|TRBV7-8
TGTGCCAGCAGCTTCCTAGCGGGGGCCGCCCGGCCAGATACGCAGTATTTT
CASSFLAGAARPDTQYF
>-|-|TRBJ1-4|16|TRBV28
TGTGCCAGCAGTTTATCGGGGACCGCAACTAATGAAAAACTGTTTTTT
CASSLSGTATNEKLFF
>once|-|TRBJ2-5|14|TRBV6-5
TGTGCCAGTCGCGTGTTGTGGGGGCAAGAGACCCAGTACTTC
CASRVLWGQETQYF
>-|-|TRBJ1-3|16|TRBV6-5
TGTGCCAGCAGTTACTCGTGGCGAAGCTCTGGAAACACCATATATTTT
CASSYSWRSSGNTIYF
>-|-|TRBJ1-1|14|TRBV6-1
TGTGCCAGCAGAAATAAGGCTATGAACACTGAAGCTTTCTTT
CASRNKAMNTEAFF
>-|-|TRBJ2-1|16|TRBV5-4
TGTGCCAGCAGCCCCGACTACGATGTGGGCTACAATGAGCAGTTCTTC
CASSPDYDVGYNEQFF
>-|TRBD2|TRBJ2-2|16|TRBV29-1
TGCAGCGTCCTCGAGGGACTAGCGGCCGGTCGGGGGGAGCTGTTTTTT
CSVLEGLAAGRGELFF
>-|TRBD1|TRBJ1-2|15|TRBV6-5
TGTGCCAGCAGGAACAAGGGACAGGGGGCGAGTGGCTACACCTTC
CASRNKGQGASGYTF
>once|-|TRBJ1-5|14|TRBV19
TGTGCCAGTGGACACCGGCCAGGCAATCAGCCCCAGCATTTT
CASGHRPGNQPQHF
>-|-|TRBJ1-5|15|TRBV6-1
TGTGCCAGCAGTGACTGGGGTAGAAGCAATCAGCCCCAGCATTTT
CASSDWGRSNQPQHF
>-|-|TRBJ2-5|14|TRBV5-1
TGCGCCAGCAGCTTGGAAGGCGGGAAAGAGACCCAGTACTTC
CASSLEGGKETQYF
>-|TRBD1|TRBJ2-3|15|TRBV5-1
TGCGCCAGCAGCCAGGGGGCCCAGCCGGCAGATACGCAGTATTTT
CASSQGAQPADTQYF
>-|-|TRBJ1-4|15|TRBV7-2
TGTGCCAGCAGCTTAGGGGGGGCAAGTGGTGAAAAACTGTTTTTT
CASSLGGASGEKLFF
>-|-|TRBJ2-4|15|TRBV5-1
TGCGCCAGCAGCAATTCATACGCAGCCAAAAACATTCAGTACTTC
CASSNSYAAKNIQYF
>-|-|TRBJ2-7|13|TRBV5-8
TGTGCCAGCAGCTCGGGGCAGGGTTACGAGCAGTACTTC
CASSSGQGYEQYF